The 26 T cell receptor beta chains presented below share a single source sample, sequenced in a study of T-cell memory formation after mild COVID-19. Using its own MiXCR run on the 5' RACE reads, TCRdb lists one record per CDR3 protein. The table has just over 350,000 distinct CDR3 sequences, approximately 15% seen once; the top ten hold 22%. The specimen was PBMCs or a T cell subset sorted from them (not recorded which). The receptor source for this set is a man between 18 and 29 years old who had mild COVID-19 (a few samples of this study predate the infection). Cell type and time point are not known.

This clonotype turned up a few times. The rearrangement links TRBV20-1 to TRBJ2-4; D is possibly TRBD2 (5 bases). The germline gives CDR1 DFQATT, CDR2 SNEGSKA (reference sequence). The CDR3 is made up of 15 amino acids. In DNA, the CDR3 is TGCAGCCCAGACTCGACCGGGGTTAGCAAAAACATTCAGTACTTC. This translates into CSPDSTGVSKNIQYF.

In this sample, this clonotype turned up a few times. This chain connects TRBV10-3 to TRBJ2-7; the match to TRBD2 covers 9 bases. Germline V gives CDR1 ENHRY, CDR2 SYGVKD. The CDR3 loop spans 13 amino acids. V lost 9 bases, J lost 6 bases, and 9 bases stayed unmatched. The CDR3 sequence is CAMRGGGSGEQYF. The CDR3 DNA is TGTGCCATGCGGGGGGGCGGTTCAGGCGAGCAGTACTTC.

This clonotype appeared a few times. The genes are TRBV18 and TRBJ1-1; 7 bases agree with TRBD1. V lost 3 bases to trimming and J lost 3 bases; unmatched junction nucleotides: 1. CDR3 size: 13 residues. Germline V lookup: CDR1 KGHSH, CDR2 LQKENI. CDR3 nucleotide sequence: TGTGCCAGCTCACCTGGACAGGACACTGAAGCTTTCTTT. Amino acids: CASSPGQDTEAFF.

V usage is TRBV9 and J usage is TRBJ2-5; a weak D match, TRBD2 (6 bases). CDR3 length equals 14 residues. Germline loops: CDR1 SGDLS, CDR2 YYNGEE. V was cut by 0 bases and J by 1 base, with 7 bases left in between. The CDR3, as DNA: TGTGCCAGCAGCGTAGGGGGGGTCCAAGAGACCCAGTACTTC. This codes for CASSVGGVQETQYF.

This clonotype was seen at least ten times. This chain uses TRBV5-1 with TRBJ2-7; D unresolved. Germline CDR1 SGHRS, CDR2 YFSETQ. The CDR3 contains 18 residues. V gave up 0 bases and J gave up 3 bases, with 22 bases separating them. The CDR3 reads CASSLVLDGREMVYEQYF. DNA for the CDR3: TGCGCCAGCAGCTTGGTTCTTGACGGTCGCGAAATGGTCTACGAGCAGTACTTC.

As for this clonotype: At one end, the junction sequence differs from germline, possibly due to a read error. V gene TRBV18 combines with J gene TRBJ1-1; D is possibly TRBD1 (6 bases). This CDR3 has 14 residues. Germline CDR1 and CDR2: KGHSH and LQKENI. The CDR3 region has the DNA TGTGCCAGCTCACTCGGGACACTAAACACTGAAGATTTCTTT. Protein product: CASSLGTLNTEDFF. The full variable domain, in which reference TRBV18 and TRBJ1-1 provide the parts outside the CDR3, is NAGVMQNPRHLVRRRGQEARLRCSPMKGHSHVYWYRQLPEEGLKFMVYLQKENIIDESGMPKERFSAEFPKEGPSILRIQQVVRGDSAAYFCASSLGTLNTEDFFGQGTRLTVV.

This clonotype was counted many times. The V call is TRBV4-3, the J call TRBJ1-1, with D perhaps TRBD1 (5 bases). Trimming removed 1 base from V and 13 bases from J, with 16 bases in between. Germline CDR1 LGHNA, CDR2 YSLEER. The CDR3 extends over 13 amino acids. The CDR3 DNA reads TGCGCCAGCAGCCAAGTGACAGTTAACCATCTTTTCTTT. Protein sequence: CASSQVTVNHLFF.

V is TRBV7-3 and J is TRBJ2-1; D remains ambiguous. V lost 5 bases to trimming and J lost 0 bases, with 14 bases between them. CDR1 SGHTA and CDR2 FQGTGA come from the germline V gene. The length of the CDR3 is 16 residues. The CDR3 DNA reads as TGTGCCAGCAGCCAAACGGTATCCAGCTCCTACAATGAGCAGTTCTTC. It translates to CASSQTVSSSYNEQFF.

The chain is built from TRBV7-9 and TRBJ1-4; TRBD1 might be the D (5 bases). With 5 bases removed from V and 7 bases from J, the gap between germline ends came to 20 bases. CDR3 size: 16 residues. The germline gives CDR1 SEHNR, CDR2 FQNEAQ (reference sequence). Here the CDR3 reads CASSPRDGRMVEKLFF. The DNA of the CDR3 is TGTGCCAGCAGCCCCCGGGACGGGAGGATGGTTGAAAAACTGTTTTTT.

The rearrangement joins TRBV7-2 to TRBJ2-2, with 7 bases aligning to TRBD1. Per germline, CDR1 SGHTA and CDR2 FQGNSA. The V and J ends lost 4 bases and 6 bases, in that order; junction bases with no gene match: 11. The CDR3 runs 16 residues. DNA of the CDR3: TGTGCCAGCAGCTCATTTCCCAGGGGGACATCCGGGGAGCTGTTTTTT. Protein product: CASSSFPRGTSGELFF.

This clonotype has only a few counts. The rearrangement joins TRBV10-2 to TRBJ1-2; the D gene is possibly TRBD1 (6 bases). Between the trimmed V and J ends, which lost 4 bases and 6 bases, there was a span of 12 bases. CDR3 length: 13 residues. Germline V gene lookup returns CDR1 WSHSY and CDR2 SAAADI. The chain's CDR3 is CASSVRGADGYTF. As DNA, the CDR3 is TGCGCCAGCAGTGTCCGGGGGGCGGATGGCTACACCTTC.

This clonotype was observed at least ten times. This rearrangement joins TRBV9 to TRBJ2-2, with TRBD1 as a possible D gene (6 bases). V lost 4 bases and J lost 5, with 15 bases in between. The CDR3 spans 15 residues. Germline V CDR1 and CDR2: SGDLS, YYNGEE. The CDR3 loop is CASSPFSGETGELFF. The CDR3 DNA is TGTGCCAGCAGCCCTTTCTCAGGGGAAACCGGGGAGCTGTTTTTT.

This sequence joins TRBV11-1 and TRBJ2-7; TRBD1 agrees at 9 bases. Germline V gene data show CDR1 as SGHAT and CDR2 as FQDESV (reference sequence). There are 15 residues in the CDR3. V shed 4 bases, J shed 2 bases, and the junction held 6 bases outside the gene matches. CDR3 amino acids: CASSYDRQGAYEQYF. The DNA of the CDR3 is TGTGCCAGCAGCTACGACCGACAGGGGGCCTACGAGCAGTACTTC.

This clonotype occurred a few times. The rearrangement uses TRBV2 and TRBJ2-4; D gene ambiguous. Between the trimmed V and J ends, which lost 6 bases and 9 bases, there was a span of 15 bases. CDR3 length: 13 residues. Germline V lookup: CDR1 SNHLY, CDR2 FYNNEI. The CDR3 DNA sequence: TGTGCCAGCAGCGCCGCCCCCCGCGGCATTCAGTACTTC. Its translation: CASSAAPRGIQYF.

This clonotype appeared a few times. This chain links TRBV11-1 with TRBJ2-3; 9 bases align to TRBD1. The CDR3 totals 13 residues. V was pared by 7 bases and J by 3 bases, with 2 bases of the junction left unmatched. Germline CDR1 is SGHAT and CDR2 is FQDESV (reference sequence). The DNA for the CDR3 is TGTGCCAGCAACGGACAGGGGACAGATACGCAGTATTTT. Translated, it gives CASNGQGTDTQYF.

This clonotype was seen repeatedly, ten times or more. The V and J genes are TRBV6-1 and TRBJ1-4; 7 bases agree with TRBD1. V shed 5 bases, J shed 10 bases, and the junction held 10 bases outside the gene matches. This CDR3 comprises 14 residues. Per germline, CDR1 MNHNS and CDR2 SASEGT. CDR3 nucleotides: TGTGCCAGCAGTCCCGACAGGGAAACCGGAAAACTGTTTTTT. Amino acids: CASSPDRETGKLFF.

The chain uses TRBV6-1 and TRBJ2-1; TRBD1 is a possible D gene (6 bases). The V end lost 5 bases, the J end lost 12 bases, and 17 bases lay between the germline ends. The CDR3 loop spans 13 amino acids. Germline V gene lookup returns CDR1 MNHNS and CDR2 SASEGT. DNA of the CDR3: TGTGCCAGCAGTTCCTGGACACAGGGTCGGCAGTTCTTC. Translated, it gives CASSSWTQGRQFF.

CDR3 region: CSASDYNEQFF. The CDR3 bases are TGCAGTGCTAGCGACTACAATGAGCAGTTCTTC. The V gene is TRBV20-1, the J gene TRBJ2-1; no clear D. The CDR3 consists of 11 residues. The germline V and J ends were trimmed by 3 bases and 3 bases, with 3 bases remaining between them. Germline CDR1 is DFQATT and CDR2 is SNEGSKA (reference sequence).

This clonotype was counted ten times or more. The chain recombines TRBV12-3 or TRBV12-4 with TRBJ2-5; D uncertain. With 2 bases removed from V and 5 bases from J, the gap between germline ends came to 12 bases. This CDR3 region has 14 residues. The CDR3 reads CASSLNSVGETQYF. Written as DNA, the CDR3 is TGTGCCAGCAGTTTAAACTCGGTCGGGGAGACCCAGTACTTC.

The genes are TRBV7-9 and TRBJ1-1; D is unresolved. V was clipped by 5 bases and J by 10 bases, with 14 bases between them. Germline V gene lookup returns CDR1 SEHNR and CDR2 FQNEAQ (reference sequence). CDR3 length equals 12 residues. CDR3 sequence reads: CASSSSGEGAFF. CDR3 DNA sequence: TGTGCCAGCAGCAGCAGCGGGGAGGGAGCTTTCTTT.

The table lists this clonotype with many counts. CDR3 DNA sequence: TGCAGTGCTCTCGTACTAGCGCCTTACAATGAGCAGTTCTTC. It codes for CSALVLAPYNEQFF. This rearrangement joins TRBV20-1 to TRBJ2-1, with 7 bases lining up with TRBD2. The length of the CDR3 is 14 residues. Germline V CDR1 and CDR2: DFQATT, SNEGSKA (reference sequence). V lost 5 bases to trimming and J lost 4 bases; unmatched junction nucleotides: 8.

In its sample, this clonotype was seen a few times. This chain's CDR3 is CASSAGVNRGYTF. The CDR3 DNA follows: TGTGCCAGCAGCGCAGGAGTGAATCGGGGCTACACCTTC. The chain joins TRBV11-2 to TRBJ1-2, with D uncertain. The CDR3 contains 13 residues. Trimming removed 5 bases from V and 8 bases from J, with 15 bases in between. The germline CDR1 and CDR2 sequences are SGHAT and FQNNGV.

In this sample, this clonotype turned up once. J is TRBJ2-3 and V is TRBV7-3; 8 nucleotides match TRBD2. Unmatched junction bases numbered 1, after V lost 0 bases and J lost 5 bases. The V gene's germline CDR1 is SGHTA and CDR2 FQGTGA. The CDR3 has 14 residues. CDR3 residues: CASSLTTSGDTQYF. The CDR3 bases are TGTGCCAGCAGCTTAACAACTAGCGGAGATACGCAGTATTTT.

The rearrangement joins TRBV3-1 to TRBJ1-6, with a weak D call TRBD1 (5 bases). This CDR3 region has 16 residues. Per germline, CDR1 LGHDT and CDR2 YNNKEL (reference sequence). V lost 1 base to trimming and J lost 0 bases, with 7 bases between them. As DNA, the CDR3 is TGTGCCAGCAGCCAAGGGGGGAGCTCCTATAATTCACCCCTCCACTTT. Its translation: CASSQGGSSYNSPLHF.

This clonotype was counted between two and nine times. V and J are TRBV20-1 and TRBJ2-3, with D possibly TRBD2 on 5 matching bases. The V gene lost 0 bases and the J gene lost 0 bases, with 13 bases spanning the gap. CDR3 size: 16 residues. Germline V gene data show CDR1 as DFQATT and CDR2 as SNEGSKA (reference sequence). The CDR3 protein is CSARDLGVFSTDTQYF. CDR3 nucleotides: TGCAGTGCTAGAGATCTCGGGGTCTTTAGCACAGATACGCAGTATTTT.

The chain is built from TRBV5-1 and TRBJ2-2, with 14 bases lining up with TRBD2. The length of the CDR3 is 17 residues. CDR1 and CDR2 (germline): SGHRS, YFSETQ. After removal of 5 bases from V and 4 bases from J, the junction contained 7 bases not matched to a gene. The CDR3 DNA sequence: TGCGCCAGCAGGCCGGGACTAGCGGGGGCTCTCACCGGGGAGCTGTTTTTT. Protein product: CASRPGLAGALTGELFF. Combining the CDR3 with reference TRBV5-1 and TRBJ2-2 gives the whole variable domain KAGVTQTPRYLIKTRGQQVTLSCSPISGHRSVSWYQQTPGQGLQFLFEYFSETQRNKGNFPGRFSGRQFSNSRSEMNVSTLELGDSALYLCASRPGLAGALTGELFFGEGSRLTVL.